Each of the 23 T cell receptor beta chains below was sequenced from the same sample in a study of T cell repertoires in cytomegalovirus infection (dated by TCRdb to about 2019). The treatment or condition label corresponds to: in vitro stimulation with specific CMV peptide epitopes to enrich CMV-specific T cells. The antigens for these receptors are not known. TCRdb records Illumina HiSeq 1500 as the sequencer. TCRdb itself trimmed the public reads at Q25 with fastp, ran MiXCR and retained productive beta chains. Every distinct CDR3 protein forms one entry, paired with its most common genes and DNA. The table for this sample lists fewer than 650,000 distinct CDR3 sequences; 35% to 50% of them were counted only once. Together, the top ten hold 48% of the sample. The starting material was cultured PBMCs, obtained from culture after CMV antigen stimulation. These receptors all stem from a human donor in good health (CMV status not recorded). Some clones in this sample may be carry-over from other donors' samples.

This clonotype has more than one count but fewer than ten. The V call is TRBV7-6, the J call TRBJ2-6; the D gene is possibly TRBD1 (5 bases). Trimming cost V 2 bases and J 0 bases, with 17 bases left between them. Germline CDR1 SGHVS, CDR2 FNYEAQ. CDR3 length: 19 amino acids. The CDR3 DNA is TGTGCCAGCAGCTTAACTCAGGGTGGCCCCTCCTCTGGGGCCAACGTCCTGACTTTC. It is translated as CASSLTQGGPSSGANVLTF.

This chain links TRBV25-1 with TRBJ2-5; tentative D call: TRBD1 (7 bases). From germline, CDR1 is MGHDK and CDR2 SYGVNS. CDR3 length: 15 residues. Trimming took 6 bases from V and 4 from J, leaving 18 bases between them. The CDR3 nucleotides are TGTGCCAGCAGGGCAGGGGGACTGGGTGGAGAGACCCAGTACTTC. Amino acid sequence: CASRAGGLGGETQYF.

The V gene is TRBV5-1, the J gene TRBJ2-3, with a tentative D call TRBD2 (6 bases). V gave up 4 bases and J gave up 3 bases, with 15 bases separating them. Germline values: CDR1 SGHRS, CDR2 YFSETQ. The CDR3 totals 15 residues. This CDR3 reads CASSPSRGPTDTQYF. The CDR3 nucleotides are TGCGCCAGCAGCCCGTCGCGGGGACCTACAGATACGCAGTATTTT.

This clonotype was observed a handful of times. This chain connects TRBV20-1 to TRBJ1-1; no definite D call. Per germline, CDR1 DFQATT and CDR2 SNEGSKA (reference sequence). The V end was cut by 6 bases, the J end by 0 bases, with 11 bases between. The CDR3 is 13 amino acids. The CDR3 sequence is CSAPGGMNTEAFF. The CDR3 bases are TGCAGTGCCCCCGGTGGGATGAACACTGAAGCTTTCTTT.

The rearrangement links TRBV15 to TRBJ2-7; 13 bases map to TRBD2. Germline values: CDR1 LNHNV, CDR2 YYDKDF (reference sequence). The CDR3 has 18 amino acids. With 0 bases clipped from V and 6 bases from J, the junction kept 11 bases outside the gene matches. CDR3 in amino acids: CATSRDPPGLAGVFEQYF. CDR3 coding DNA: TGTGCCACCAGCAGAGATCCCCCCGGACTAGCGGGAGTCTTCGAGCAGTACTTC.

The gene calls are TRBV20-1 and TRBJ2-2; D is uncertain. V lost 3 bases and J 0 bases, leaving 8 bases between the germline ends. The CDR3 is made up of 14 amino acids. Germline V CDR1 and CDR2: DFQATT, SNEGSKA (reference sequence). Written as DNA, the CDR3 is TGCAGTGCTAGGTCGCTAGCGAACACCGGGGAGCTGTTTTTT. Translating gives CSARSLANTGELFF.

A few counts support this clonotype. The CDR3 spells CASSLRTGYGYTF. DNA for the CDR3: TGTGCCAGCAGCCTACGGACGGGCTATGGCTACACCTTC. V is TRBV7-2 and J is TRBJ1-2, with D unclear. The ends were cut back, 5 bases at V and 4 bases at J, with 11 bases in the middle. The CDR3 extends over 13 amino acids. Germline V gene sequence: CDR1 SGHTA, CDR2 FQGNSA.

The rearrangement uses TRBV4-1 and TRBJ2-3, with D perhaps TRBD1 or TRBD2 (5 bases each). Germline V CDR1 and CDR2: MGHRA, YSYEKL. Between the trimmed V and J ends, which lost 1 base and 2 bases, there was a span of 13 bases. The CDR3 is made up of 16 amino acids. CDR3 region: CASSQVVRENTDTQYF. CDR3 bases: TGCGCCAGCAGCCAAGTAGTCAGGGAGAACACAGATACGCAGTATTTT.

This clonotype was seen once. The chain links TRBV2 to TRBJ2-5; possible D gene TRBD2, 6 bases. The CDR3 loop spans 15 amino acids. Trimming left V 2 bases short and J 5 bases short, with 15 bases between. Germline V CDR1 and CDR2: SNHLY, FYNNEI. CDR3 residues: CASSEYGSNGETQYF. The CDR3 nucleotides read TGTGCCAGCAGTGAATACGGGAGCAACGGGGAGACCCAGTACTTC.

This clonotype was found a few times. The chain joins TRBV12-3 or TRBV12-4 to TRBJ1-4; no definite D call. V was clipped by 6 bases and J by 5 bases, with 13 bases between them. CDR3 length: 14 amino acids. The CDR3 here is CASSQYKRNEKLFF. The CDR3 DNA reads TGTGCCAGCAGCCAATACAAAAGGAATGAAAAACTGTTTTTT.

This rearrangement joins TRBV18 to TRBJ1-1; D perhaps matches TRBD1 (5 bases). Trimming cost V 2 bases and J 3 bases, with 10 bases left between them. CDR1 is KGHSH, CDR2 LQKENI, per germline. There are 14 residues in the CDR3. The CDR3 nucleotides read TGTGCCAGCTCACCAGGGGGGACGGACACTGAAGCTTTCTTT. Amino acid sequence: CASSPGGTDTEAFF.

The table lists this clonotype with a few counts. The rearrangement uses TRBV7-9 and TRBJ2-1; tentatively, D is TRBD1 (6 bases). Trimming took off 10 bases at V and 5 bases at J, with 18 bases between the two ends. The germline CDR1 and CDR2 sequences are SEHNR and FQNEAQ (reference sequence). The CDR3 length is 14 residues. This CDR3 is CATIQGLGDNEQFF. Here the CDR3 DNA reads TGTGCCACCATACAGGGTCTAGGGGACAATGAGCAGTTCTTC.

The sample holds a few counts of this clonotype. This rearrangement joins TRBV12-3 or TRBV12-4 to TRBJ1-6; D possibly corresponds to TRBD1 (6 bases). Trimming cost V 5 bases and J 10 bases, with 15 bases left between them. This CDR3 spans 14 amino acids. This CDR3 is CASSAQGKASPLHF. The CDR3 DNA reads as TGTGCCAGCAGTGCTCAGGGGAAAGCATCACCCCTCCACTTT.

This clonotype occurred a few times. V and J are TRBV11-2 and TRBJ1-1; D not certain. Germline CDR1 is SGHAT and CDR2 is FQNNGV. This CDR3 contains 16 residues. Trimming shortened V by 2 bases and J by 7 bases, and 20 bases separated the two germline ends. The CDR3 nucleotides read TGTGCCAGCAGCTTATTAAGATTTGCAGTCGCGGGTGAAGCTTTCTTT. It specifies CASSLLRFAVAGEAFF.

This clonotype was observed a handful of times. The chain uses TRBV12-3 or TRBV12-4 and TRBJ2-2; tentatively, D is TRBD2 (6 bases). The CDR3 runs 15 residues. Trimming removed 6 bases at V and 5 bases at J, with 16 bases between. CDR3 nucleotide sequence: TGTGCCAGCAGATATTCGGAGGGCCGTACCGGGGAGCTGTTTTTT. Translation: CASRYSEGRTGELFF.

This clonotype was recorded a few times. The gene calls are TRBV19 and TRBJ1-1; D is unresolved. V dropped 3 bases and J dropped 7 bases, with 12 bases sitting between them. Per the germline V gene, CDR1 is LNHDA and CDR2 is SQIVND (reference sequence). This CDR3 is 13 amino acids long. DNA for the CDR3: TGTGCCAGTAGTATGGGAATCGGGGATGAAGCTTTCTTT. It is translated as CASSMGIGDEAFF.

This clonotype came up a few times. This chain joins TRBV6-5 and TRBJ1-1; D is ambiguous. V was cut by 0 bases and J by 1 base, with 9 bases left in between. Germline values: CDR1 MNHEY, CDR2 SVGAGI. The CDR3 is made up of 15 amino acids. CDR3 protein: CASSYSISGNTEAFF. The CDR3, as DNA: TGTGCCAGCAGTTACTCGATTAGCGGGAACACTGAAGCTTTCTTT.

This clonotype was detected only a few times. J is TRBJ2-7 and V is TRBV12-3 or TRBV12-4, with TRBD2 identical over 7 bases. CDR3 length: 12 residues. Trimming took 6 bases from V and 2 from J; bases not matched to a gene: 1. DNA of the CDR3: TGTGCCAGCAGCGGACTAGCCTACGAGCAGTACTTC. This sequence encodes CASSGLAYEQYF.

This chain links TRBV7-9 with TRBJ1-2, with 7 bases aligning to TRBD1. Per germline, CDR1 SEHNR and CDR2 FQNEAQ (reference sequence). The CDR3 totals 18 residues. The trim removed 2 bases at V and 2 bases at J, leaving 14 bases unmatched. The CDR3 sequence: CASSLWGGEGQKNYGYTF. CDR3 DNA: TGTGCCAGCAGCTTATGGGGGGGCGAGGGACAGAAGAACTATGGCTACACCTTC.

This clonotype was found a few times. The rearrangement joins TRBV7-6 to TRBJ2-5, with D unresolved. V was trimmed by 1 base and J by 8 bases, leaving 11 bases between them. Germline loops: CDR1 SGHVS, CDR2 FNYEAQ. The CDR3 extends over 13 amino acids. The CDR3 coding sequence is TGTGCCAGCAGCTTAGTCCTCATCGTAACCCAGTACTTC. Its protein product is CASSLVLIVTQYF.

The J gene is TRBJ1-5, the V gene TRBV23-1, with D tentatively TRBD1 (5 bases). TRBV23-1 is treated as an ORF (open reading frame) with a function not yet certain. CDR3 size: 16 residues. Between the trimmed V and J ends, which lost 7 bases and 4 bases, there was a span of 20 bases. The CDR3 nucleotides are TGCGCCAGCACCTTGGACATGGGGATTAGAAATCAGCCCCAGCATTTT. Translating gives CASTLDMGIRNQPQHF.

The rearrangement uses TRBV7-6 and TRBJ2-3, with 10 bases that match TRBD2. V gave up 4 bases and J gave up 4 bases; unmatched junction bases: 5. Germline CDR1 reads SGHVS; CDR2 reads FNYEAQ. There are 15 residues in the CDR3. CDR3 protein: CASSSASGGSDTQYF. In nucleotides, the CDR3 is TGTGCCAGCAGCTCTGCTAGCGGGGGTTCAGATACGCAGTATTTT. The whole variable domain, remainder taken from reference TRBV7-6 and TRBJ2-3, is GAGVSQSPRYKVTKRGQDVALRCDPISGHVSLYWYRQALGQGPEFLTYFNYEAQQDKSGLPNDRFSAERPEGSISTLTIQRTEQRDSAMYRCASSSASGGSDTQYFGPGTRLTVL.

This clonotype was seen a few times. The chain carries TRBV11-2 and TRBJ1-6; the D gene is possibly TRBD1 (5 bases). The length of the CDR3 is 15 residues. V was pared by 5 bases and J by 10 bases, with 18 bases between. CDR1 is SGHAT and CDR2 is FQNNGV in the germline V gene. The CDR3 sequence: CASSPQHGGGSPLHF. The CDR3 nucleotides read TGTGCCAGCAGCCCCCAACACGGGGGTGGCTCACCCCTCCACTTT.